Listed below are T cell receptor beta chains from one sample, sequenced in a study of cytomegalovirus exposure and HLA in healthy donors. Profiled with immunoSEQ multiplex PCR; TCRdb holds only in-frame clones, not every one. The profile shows roughly 150,000 clones, just under 70% of them singletons. What was sequenced was PBMCs. All receptors come from a man aged 60 to 75 in good health and CMV-seronegative. Both conserved end residues are part of each CDR3. D genes are given only for firm matches. Clone size is given for some rows only: seen once, a few or many times, or a class if the clone is expanded.

d_gene | abundance | j_gene | v_gene | CDR3aa | CDR3nt
- | - | TRBJ2-2 | TRBV5-1 | CASSLVGSVHGELFF | TGCGCCAGCAGCTTGGTGGGCTCGGTCCACGGGGAGCTGTTTTTT
- | - | TRBJ1-4 | TRBV19 | CASIDRQDPRGEKLFF | TGTGCCAGTATTGACCGACAGGACCCTAGAGGAGAAAAACTGTTTTTT
TRBD2 | - | TRBJ2-1 | TRBV5-8 | CASSLEPGLSYNEQFF | TGTGCCAGCAGCTTGGAACCGGGACTAAGTTACAATGAGCAGTTCTTC
TRBD1 | few | TRBJ2-5 | TRBV19 | CASRQGAGETQYF | TGTGCCAGTAGGCAGGGGGCGGGAGAGACCCAGTACTTC
- | - | TRBJ1-2 | TRBV30 | CAWSVQSGGYTF | TGTGCCTGGAGTGTACAGAGTGGCGGCTACACCTTC
TRBD2 | - | TRBJ2-1 | TRBV18 | CASSPVSGGINEQFF | TGTGCCAGCTCACCAGTTAGCGGGGGTATCAATGAGCAGTTCTTC
- | - | TRBJ1-4 | TRBV9 | CASSARWGANEKLFF | TGTGCCAGCAGCGCTCGTTGGGGAGCTAATGAAAAACTGTTTTTT
TRBD2 | - | TRBJ2-1 | TRBV19 | CASSTRPSLAGVSNEQFF | TGTGCCAGTAGTACCCGACCATCACTAGCGGGAGTTTCCAATGAGCAGTTCTTC
- | few | TRBJ2-3 | TRBV7-9 | CASTAANTQYF | TGTGCCAGCACCGCTGCGAATACGCAGTATTTT
TRBD2 | - | TRBJ2-1 | TRBV5-4 | CASSSDLAGSSYNEQFF | TGTGCCAGCAGCTCGGACCTAGCGGGAAGCTCCTACAATGAGCAGTTCTTC
- | - | TRBJ1-3 | TRBV6-1 | CASSGLRSSGNTIYF | TGTGCCAGCAGCGGACTCAGGAGCTCTGGAAACACCATATATTTT
TRBD2 | - | TRBJ2-1 | TRBV5-1 | CASSPTTSGSGYEQFF | TGCGCCAGCAGCCCCACCACTAGCGGGAGTGGGTATGAGCAGTTCTTC
TRBD1 | - | TRBJ1-2 | TRBV28 | CASSGDRVYGYTF | TGTGCCAGCAGTGGGGACAGGGTCTATGGCTACACCTTC
- | - | TRBJ2-7 | TRBV27 | CASSDPVGQGPGEQYF | TGTGCCAGCAGTGATCCCGTCGGGCAGGGCCCTGGTGAGCAGTACTTC
- | - | TRBJ2-3 | TRBV7-9 | CASRNRDTGGDYF | TGTGCCAGCAGGAACCGTGACACAGGGGGGGACTATTTT
TRBD2 | - | TRBJ2-3 | TRBV7-3 | CASSFLAGVTDTQYF | TGTGCCAGCAGCTTCCTAGCGGGAGTAACAGATACGCAGTATTTT
TRBD1 | - | TRBJ1-2 | TRBV30 | CAWSATGRNTF | TGTGCCTGGAGTGCGACAGGGCGTAACACCTTC
- | few | TRBJ2-1 | TRBV4-1 | CASRAGSSYNEQFF | TGCGCCAGCAGGGCGGGGTCGTCCTACAATGAGCAGTTCTTC
TRBD1 | - | TRBJ2-3 | TRBV7-3 | CASSPTGQGRTDTQYF | TGTGCCAGCAGCCCAACCGGACAGGGAAGGACAGATACGCAGTATTTT
TRBD1 | - | TRBJ2-2 | TRBV30 | CAWTGGGELFF | TGTGCCTGGACAGGGGGCGGAGAGCTGTTTTTT
TRBD1 | - | TRBJ2-7 | TRBV7-9 | CASSSPTGAYEQYF | TGTGCCAGCAGCTCTCCGACAGGGGCTTACGAGCAGTACTTC
- | - | TRBJ2-5 | TRBV2 | CASRNREYQETQYF | TGTGCCAGCAGGAACAGGGAGTACCAAGAGACCCAGTACTTC
- | - | TRBJ2-1 | TRBV6-1 | CASSVLVSYEQFF | TGTGCCAGCAGTGTCCTGGTTAGTTATGAGCAGTTCTTC
TRBD1 | - | TRBJ2-1 | TRBV4-1 | CASSGPGQGRNEQFF | TGCGCCAGCAGCGGACCGGGACAGGGGAGAAATGAGCAGTTCTTC
- | - | TRBJ1-3 | TRBV13 | CASSEPGTLSGNTIYF | TGTGCCAGCAGCGAGCCCGGGACACTCTCTGGAAACACCATATATTTT
- | - | TRBJ1-4 | TRBV15 | CATSRGASNEKLFF | TGTGCCACCAGTCGCGGGGCCTCTAATGAAAAACTGTTTTTT
- | - | TRBJ1-6 | TRBV5-6 | CASSLRTPLNSPLHF | TGTGCCAGCAGCCTTAGGACACCCCTTAATTCACCCCTCCACTTT
- | once | TRBJ1-5 | TRBV5-1 | CASSLSGNQPQHF | TGCGCTAGCAGCTTGAGCGGGAATCAGCCCCAGCATTTT
- | - | TRBJ2-6 | TRBV9 | CASSVDPSGANVLTF | TGTGCCAGCAGCGTAGATCCGTCCGGGGCCAACGTCCTGACTTTC
- | once | TRBJ2-1 | TRBV7-2 | CASRPQGSYNEQFF | TGTGCCAGCAGGCCCCAGGGGTCCTACAATGAGCAGTTCTTC
- | - | TRBJ2-7 | TRBV5-1 | CASSLQGRSTLGEQYF | TGCGCCAGCAGCTTGCAGGGGCGCAGTACTTTGGGTGAGCAGTACTTC
- | - | TRBJ1-6 | TRBV6-5 | CASRDADNSPLHF | TGTGCCAGCAGGGATGCGGATAATTCACCCCTCCACTTT
- | - | TRBJ2-1 | TRBV29-1 | CSVDGTSYNEQFF | TGCAGCGTTGATGGGACATCATACAATGAGCAGTTCTTC
TRBD1 | - | TRBJ1-5 | TRBV28 | CASSPPDRGNQPQHF | TGTGCCAGCAGTCCGCCCGACAGGGGGAATCAGCCCCAGCATTTT
TRBD2 | - | TRBJ2-6 | TRBV14 | CASSLPTSAVGHGANVLTF | TGTGCCAGCAGCCTACCTACTAGCGCGGTGGGGCACGGGGCCAACGTCCTGACTTTC
TRBD2 | - | TRBJ2-1 | TRBV27 | CASSEVLGGEIRGNEQFF | TGTGCCAGCAGCGAGGTCCTGGGAGGGGAGATTCGTGGGAATGAGCAGTTCTTC
TRBD1 | - | TRBJ1-5 | TRBV19 | CASSFGQVSNQPQHF | TGTGCCAGTAGTTTCGGACAGGTCAGCAATCAGCCCCAGCATTTT
TRBD1 | - | TRBJ1-2 | TRBV30 | CAWSLGQGGYGYTF | TGTGCCTGGAGCCTCGGACAGGGCGGCTATGGCTACACCTTC
- | once | TRBJ1-2 | TRBV6-5 | CASSDSYGYTF | TGTGCCAGCAGCGACAGCTATGGCTACACCTTC
- | - | TRBJ1-2 | TRBV7-8 | CASTPGGGKNYGYTF | TGTGCCAGCACCCCCGGGGGGGGAAAGAACTATGGCTACACCTTC
TRBD1 | - | TRBJ2-2 | TRBV5-1 | CASSMDRVAGELFF | TGCGCCAGCAGCATGGACAGGGTAGCCGGGGAGCTGTTTTTT
TRBD1 | - | TRBJ1-3 | TRBV5-1 | CASSHGQGGNTIYF | TGCGCCAGCAGCCACGGACAGGGGGGAAACACCATATATTTT
TRBD1 | few | TRBJ1-4 | TRBV6-9 | CASSGQGGGNEKLFF | TGTGCCAGCAGTGGGCAGGGGGGAGGTAATGAAAAACTGTTTTTT
TRBD2 | - | TRBJ2-1 | TRBV5-1 | CASSLMGLADNEQFF | TGCGCCAGCAGCTTGATGGGGCTAGCGGACAATGAGCAGTTCTTC
- | few | TRBJ1-1 | TRBV11-2 | CASSLQGVRTEAFF | TGTGCCAGCAGCTTACAAGGGGTTCGCACTGAAGCTTTCTTT
TRBD2 | - | TRBJ2-3 | TRBV5-4 | CASSLGGLAGVDTQYF | TGTGCCAGCAGCTTGGGAGGTCTAGCGGGAGTAGATACGCAGTATTTT
- | - | TRBJ1-4 | TRBV5-6 | CASSVIATNEKLFF | TGTGCCAGCAGCGTCATTGCAACTAATGAAAAACTGTTTTTT
TRBD1 | few | TRBJ1-1 | TRBV15 | CATSRDTDRVAEAFF | TGTGCCACCAGCAGAGATACAGACAGGGTCGCTGAAGCTTTCTTT
- | - | TRBJ2-1 | TRBV10-3 | CAISEGAYNEQFF | TGTGCCATCAGTGAAGGGGCCTACAATGAGCAGTTCTTC
- | - | TRBJ1-5 | TRBV6-1 | CASSEGRGGQPQHF | TGTGCCAGCAGTGAAGGTAGGGGAGGTCAGCCCCAGCATTTT
- | - | TRBJ2-2 | TRBV6-4 | CASSLRASGNTGELFF | TGTGCCAGCAGTCTCCGTGCATCGGGTAACACCGGGGAGCTGTTTTTT